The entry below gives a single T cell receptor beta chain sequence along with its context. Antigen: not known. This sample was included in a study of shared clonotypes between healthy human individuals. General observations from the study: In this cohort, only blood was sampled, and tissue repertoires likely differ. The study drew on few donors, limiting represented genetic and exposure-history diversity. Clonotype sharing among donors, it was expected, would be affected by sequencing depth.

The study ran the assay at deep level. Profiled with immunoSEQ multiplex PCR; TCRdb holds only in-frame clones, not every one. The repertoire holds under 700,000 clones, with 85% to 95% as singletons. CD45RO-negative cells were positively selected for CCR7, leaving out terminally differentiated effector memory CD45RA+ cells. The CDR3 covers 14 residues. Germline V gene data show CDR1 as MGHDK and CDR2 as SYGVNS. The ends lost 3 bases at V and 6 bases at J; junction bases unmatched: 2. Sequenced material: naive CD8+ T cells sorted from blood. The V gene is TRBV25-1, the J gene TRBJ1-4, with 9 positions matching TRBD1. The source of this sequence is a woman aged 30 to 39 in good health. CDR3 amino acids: CASSEGQGYEKLFF. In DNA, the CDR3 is TGTGCCAGCAGTGAGGGACAGGGATATGAAAAACTGTTTTTT.